These 13 T cell receptor beta chains share one sample of origin, sequenced in a study of patients and donors after allogeneic stem cell transplantation. TCRdb recomputed calls from the RT-PCR reads with MiXCR, one row per CDR3 protein. Among approximately 200,000 distinct CDR3 sequences, around 41% were seen once, and the ten largest hold approximately 10%. Sequenced: blood, either unsorted or a sorted T cell fraction (not recorded which). These TCRs come from a human donor who was either an allogeneic HSCT recipient or a stem cell or donor lymphocyte infusion donor (not recorded which). It is not recorded whose cells these are; they may come from a transplant donor.

This clonotype is a singleton in its sample. A junction boundary mismatches the germline segment, possibly from a read error. This sequence joins TRBV12-3 or TRBV12-4 and TRBJ1-2; the D is unclear. The CDR3 consists of 14 residues. CDR3 region: CASGLRIGLYGYTF. In nucleotides, the CDR3 is TGTGCCAGCGGTTTAAGAATAGGGCTTTATGGCTACACCTTC.

The rearrangement joins TRBV5-6 to TRBJ2-5; D perhaps matches TRBD1 (5 bases). V lost 1 base, J lost 5 bases, and 15 bases lay in between. Germline CDR1 is SGHDT and CDR2 is YYEEEE. The CDR3 extends over 15 amino acids. The CDR3 loop is CASSLRHRIGETQYF. Written as DNA, the CDR3 is TGTGCCAGCAGCTTGAGGCACAGGATTGGGGAGACCCAGTACTTC. Combining the CDR3 with reference TRBV5-6 and TRBJ2-5 gives the whole variable domain DAGVTQSPTHLIKTRGQQVTLRCSPKSGHDTVSWYQQALGQGPQFIFQYYEEEERQRGNFPDRFSGHQFPNYSSELNVNALLLGDSALYLCASSLRHRIGETQYFGPGTRLLVL.

The genes are TRBV10-3 and TRBJ1-6; no reliable D call. With 2 bases removed from V and 11 bases from J, the gap between germline ends came to 13 bases. This CDR3 contains 14 residues. CDR1 ENHRY and CDR2 SYGVKD come from the germline V gene. The CDR3 loop is CAISEQGQSAPLHF. The CDR3 region has the DNA TGTGCCATCAGTGAGCAAGGCCAATCCGCACCCCTCCACTTT.

This clonotype was recorded a few times. The rearrangement joins TRBV29-1 to TRBJ1-1; D unresolved. The CDR3 covers 11 residues. The ends were cut back, 3 bases at V and 4 bases at J, with 6 bases in the middle. CDR1 is SQVTM, CDR2 ANQGSEA, per germline. The CDR3 loop reads CSVELSTEAFF. The CDR3 region has the DNA TGCAGCGTTGAGCTGAGCACTGAAGCTTTCTTT.

This chain joins TRBV5-1 and TRBJ1-3; D unclear. CDR1 and CDR2 from the germline V gene are SGHRS and YFSETQ. The CDR3 runs 15 residues. The V and J ends lost 0 bases and 4 bases respectively, with 11 bases between them. The CDR3 nucleotides are TGCGCCAGCAGCTTGGCCCTCCGTGGAGGAAACACCATATATTTT. Translating it yields CASSLALRGGNTIYF.

The rearrangement uses TRBV28 and TRBJ1-2; 8 nucleotides align to TRBD1. This CDR3 is built from 15 residues. Losses at the gene ends were 4 bases for V and 6 bases for J; bases not matched to a gene: 10. Germline lookup yields CDR1 MDHEN and CDR2 SYDVKM. CDR3 nucleotides: TGTGCCAGCAGTTCCGACCCGGGACAGGCGAATGGCTACACCTTC. As protein: CASSSDPGQANGYTF.

This clonotype was seen only a few times. This chain uses TRBV12-3 or TRBV12-4 with TRBJ2-4; the match to TRBD1 covers 9 bases. This CDR3 has 13 amino acids. The trim removed 4 bases at V and 7 bases at J, leaving 2 bases unmatched. The CDR3 DNA sequence: TGTGCCAGCAGTTCGACAGGGGGGAACATTCAGTACTTC. This gives the protein CASSSTGGNIQYF.

This clonotype was recorded a few times. CDR3 loop: CASSPTRTFTDTQYF. The CDR3 DNA reads TGTGCCAGCAGCCCCACCAGGACCTTCACAGATACGCAGTATTTT. J is TRBJ2-3 and V is TRBV7-2; unclear D gene. The ends were cut back, 5 bases at V and 2 bases at J, with 14 bases in the middle. The germline V gene encodes CDR1 SGHTA and CDR2 FQGNSA. CDR3 length equals 15 residues.

The rearrangement joins TRBV4-2 to TRBJ2-7; D not certain. Germline V gene sequence: CDR1 LGHNA, CDR2 YNFKEQ. The CDR3 runs to 16 residues. Trimming removed 0 bases at V and 3 bases at J, with 15 bases between. The CDR3 DNA follows: TGTGCCAGCAGCCAAGATCTTAGGACGACGAACTACGAGCAGTACTTC. Translating it yields CASSQDLRTTNYEQYF.

This clonotype came up a few times. The chain employs TRBV18 and TRBJ1-1, with a weak D call TRBD1 (5 bases). V lost 2 bases and J 11 bases, leaving 18 bases between the germline ends. This CDR3 is 14 amino acids long. Per germline, CDR1 KGHSH and CDR2 LQKENI. The CDR3 protein is CASSPYSDSAWAFF. The CDR3 nucleotides read TGTGCCAGCTCACCATATTCCGACAGTGCTTGGGCTTTCTTT.

The rearrangement uses TRBV4-3 and TRBJ2-3; D assignment may be TRBD1 or TRBD2 (5 bases each). Germline V gene data show CDR1 as LGHNA and CDR2 as YSLEER. V lost 0 bases to trimming and J lost 3 bases, with 16 bases between them. The CDR3 totals 17 residues. CDR3 nucleotides: TGCGCCAGCAGCCAAGATCTCCAGGGATGGAGGACAGATACGCAGTATTTT. The encoded protein is CASSQDLQGWRTDTQYF.

This chain uses TRBV15 with TRBJ1-5; D remains ambiguous. In germline, CDR1 is LNHNV, CDR2 YYDKDF (reference sequence). This CDR3 has 14 residues. Trimming left V 8 bases short and J 2 bases short, with 13 bases between. The CDR3 reads CATAGRVGNQPQHF. In DNA, the CDR3 is TGTGCCACCGCTGGGAGGGTCGGCAATCAGCCCCAGCATTTT.

This clonotype came up a few times. V and J are TRBV7-2 and TRBJ1-5, with 7 positions matching TRBD1. The CDR3 has 15 amino acids. The germline V gene has CDR1 SGHTA and CDR2 FQGNSA. J gave up 2 bases and V 4 bases, and 5 bases lay outside the gene matches. DNA for the CDR3: TGTGCCAGCAGCTCGACAGGGTGGGGCAATCAGCCCCAGCATTTT. The encoded protein is CASSSTGWGNQPQHF.